What follows is one T cell receptor (beta chain) and its context. Its antigen is still unknown. The record has no base qualities; no much larger clone is one base away. The reads were generated on an Illumina NovaSeq 6000. Using 5'RACE with constant-segment primers, TCRalpha and TCRbeta cDNA libraries were constructed, with sample barcodes and unique molecular identifiers added in the process. Trizol reagent was used to extract RNA from every sample. Libraries were amplified in two PCR steps, with a second sample barcode and Illumina TruSeq adapters added in the second step. The libraries were sequenced on an Illumina NovaSeq using 2 x 150 bp paired-end reads. On the authors' methods: Reads were demultiplexed and collapsed into UMI-guided consensus sequences with migec v1.2.7. Using mixcr v2.1.11, the UMI consensuses were aligned to TRA and TRB V and J templates and assembled into clonotypes. A clonotype was counted as expanded or contracted only if both edgeR and NoisET called the change significant, with noise models trained on biological replicates. For edgeR calls, the cutoffs were a false discovery rate-adjusted p below 0.01 and a log2 fold-change threshold of 1. As an exploratory analysis of dynamics, max-normalized trajectories of the 1000 most abundant clonotypes were examined with PCA combined with hierarchical clustering. Separately sequenced CD4+ and CD8+ repertoires were used to assign a CD4 or CD8 phenotype to each responding clone. TCRdb reran the public reads through fastp at Q25 and MiXCR, keeping productive beta chains. Every CDR3 protein is listed once, alongside the most common genes and DNA of its rows. The V and J calls were not made by the authors but by TCRdb's processing. This sample has fewer than 95,000 distinct CDR3 sequences in its table, and over 13% of those were observed once. The biggest ten clones account for about two fifths of the sample.

Ficoll-Paque density gradient centrifugation was the method used to isolate PBMCs. This entry is derived from a study of T-cell memory formation after mild COVID-19 (dated by TCRdb to the early 2020s). Some background on the complete study: TCR sequence clusters from the two donors were largely donor specific. Longitudinal TCRalpha and TCRbeta repertoire sequencing tracked T-cell clones expanding and contracting after mild COVID-19 in two donors. Two young, previously healthy adult volunteers, one female and one male, were included in the cohort. What the authors observed across the whole study: The detection of some responding clones in pre-infection memory suggests that pre-existing cross-reactive memory T cells joined the SARS-CoV-2 response. Whether the second-wave clones peaking on day 37 were SARS-CoV-2 specific was not confirmed. Only a couple of mild cases were covered by the study, and larger cohorts that include severe cases with pre-infection samples were considered necessary. Clones that contracted from day 15 to 85 showed balanced CD4/CD8 phenotypes, whereas a second wave of clones that expanded from day 15 to 37 leaned towards CD4+. Contracting CD4+ clones turned up mainly in the CM and EM memory subsets, whereas EMRA was where CD8+ clones were enriched.

Sequenced input: PBMCs or a T cell subset sorted from them (not recorded which). The receptor was derived from a man aged 18 to 30 who had mild COVID-19 (a few samples of this study predate the infection). The sample titles of this study are shuffled in the database, so cell type and time point are left out; the donor was told from shared clones.

The DNA is TGTGCCAGCAGTTACTCGTCGACAGGCGACGGTGAGCAGTTCTTC. The translation is CASSYSSTGDGEQFF. The chain is made from TRBV6-5 and TRBJ2-1; possibly the D gene is TRBD1, per 6 matching bases. From cysteine to phenylalanine, the CDR3 is 15 amino acids long. Only the CDR3 DNA is retained, 45 bases long and in frame from the first base. Based on the germline V gene, the CDR1 and CDR2 sequences are MNHEY and SVGAGI. V is cut by 0 bases and J by 9 bases, and the space between the germline ends is 15 bases.